This T cell receptor (beta chain) appears in the sequencing data of a study of blood T cell repertoires in COVID-19. At the level of the study: Whether acute or convalescent, the COVID-19 samples came from the United States, Italy and Spain. T cells, B-cell-depleted T cells, or PBMCs provided the cDNA or gDNA that served as material.

Libraries were prepared by immunoSEQ multiplex PCR; TCRdb keeps only in-frame clonotypes and omits some of them. The sample holds 330,000 or so clones, around 90% seen once. The CDR3 contains 14 residues. Germline CDR1 reads SGHAT; CDR2 reads FQDESV (reference sequence). The germline V and J ends were trimmed by 4 bases and 12 bases, with 19 bases remaining between them. This sequence joins TRBV11-1 and TRBJ2-1, with a possible D match to TRBD1 (6 bases). The sample was peripheral blood. The origin of this receptor is a young man with COVID-19, enrolled during active disease. Here the CDR3 reads CASSSKPGQYRQFF. The DNA for the CDR3 is TGTGCCAGCAGCTCCAAGCCGGGACAATATCGGCAGTTCTTC.